A single sample is the source of the 13 T cell receptor beta chains below, sequenced in a study of CD8+ T cells in alopecia areata. RNA was isolated and reverse transcribed to cDNA, the sequencing template. Libraries were prepared by immunoSEQ multiplex PCR; TCRdb keeps only in-frame clonotypes and omits some of them. In the table there are roughly 120,000 clones, about three fifths of which are singletons. Regarding treatment: oral pan-JAK inhibitor, 5-10 mg twice daily. The input for sequencing was CD8+ T cells sorted from blood, taken at week 4, from a patient treated with tofacitinib. These receptors originate from a human donor with alopecia areata.

The chain uses TRBV6-1 and TRBJ1-2; 7 bases are shared with TRBD1. The CDR3 loop spans 15 amino acids. V shed 2 bases and J 7 bases; nucleotides not matched to a gene: 10. Germline V lookup: CDR1 MNHNS, CDR2 SASEGT. This CDR3 reads CASSEYVTGASGYTF. As DNA, the CDR3 is TGTGCCAGCAGTGAATACGTAACAGGGGCATCTGGCTACACCTTC.

J is TRBJ2-4 and V is TRBV7-9, with D possibly being TRBD1 (5 bases). Germline lookup yields CDR1 SEHNR and CDR2 FQNEAQ (reference sequence). The V and J ends lost 5 bases and 0 bases respectively, with 17 bases between them. The CDR3 is 17 amino acids. CDR3 protein: CASSPKGSILAKNIQYF. CDR3 in DNA: TGTGCCAGCAGCCCCAAGGGGTCGATACTAGCCAAAAACATTCAGTACTTC.

This clone was picked up a small number of times. The V and J genes are TRBV30 and TRBJ2-1; D is possibly TRBD2 (6 bases). Between the trimmed V and J ends, which lost 1 base and 3 bases, there was a span of 7 bases. This CDR3 is built from 13 residues. Germline assignment: CDR1 GTSNPN and CDR2 SVGIG (reference sequence). This CDR3 is CAWSDSGYNEQFF. CDR3 DNA sequence: TGTGCCTGGAGTGATAGCGGCTACAATGAGCAGTTCTTC.

The rearrangement links TRBV29-1 to TRBJ1-2; maybe TRBD1 (6 bases). V lost 3 bases to trimming and J lost 3 bases, with 17 bases between them. The V gene's germline CDR1 is SQVTM and CDR2 ANQGSEA. The CDR3 consists of 15 residues. The CDR3, as DNA: TGCAGCGTTGAGGGGGCTCCGGGACTTGACTATGGCTACACCTTC. It codes for CSVEGAPGLDYGYTF.

This clone has a handful of counts. The V call is TRBV27, the J call TRBJ2-1, with D hard to call. The CDR3 has 13 amino acids. Germline V gene data show CDR1 as MNHEY and CDR2 as SMNVEV (reference sequence). The V and J ends lost 7 bases and 3 bases respectively, with 10 bases between them. The DNA for the CDR3 is TGTGCCAGCAAGGAAGGCCTCTACAATGAGCAGTTCTTC. Residues: CASKEGLYNEQFF.

The chain combines TRBV30 with TRBJ2-7, with 7 bases that match TRBD1. The CDR3 spans 15 residues. From germline, CDR1 is GTSNPN and CDR2 SVGIG (reference sequence). V lost 0 bases and J lost 5; bases outside the gene matches: 10. The CDR3 DNA reads as TGTGCCTGGAGTGTGGGAGCAGGGACAGTCCACGAGCAGTACTTC. It codes for CAWSVGAGTVHEQYF.

The rearrangement uses TRBV7-9 and TRBJ1-2; D remains unclear. CDR1 and CDR2 (germline): SEHNR, FQNEAQ (reference sequence). The ends were cut back, 0 bases at V and 4 bases at J, with 15 bases in the middle. The CDR3 has 16 residues. CDR3 loop: CASSLALDVLSYGYTF. In nucleotides, the CDR3 is TGTGCCAGCAGCTTAGCGTTGGATGTTTTATCCTATGGCTACACCTTC.

The rearrangement uses TRBV5-6 and TRBJ1-3; D gene ambiguous. V dropped 5 bases and J dropped 3 bases, with 12 bases sitting between them. The CDR3 is 14 amino acids. From germline, CDR1 is SGHDT and CDR2 YYEEEE. CDR3 nucleotide sequence: TGTGCCAGCAGTTTTGGTGAACGTGGAAACACCATATATTTT. Protein: CASSFGERGNTIYF.

This clone was detected a few times. The chain couples TRBV29-1 to TRBJ1-2; 9 nucleotides agree with TRBD1. V lost 7 bases to trimming and J lost 4 bases; unmatched junction nucleotides: 4. Germline CDR1 SQVTM, CDR2 ANQGSEA. The CDR3 consists of 12 residues. CDR3 nucleotide sequence: TGCAGCGCGACAGGGGGGCCCTATGGCTACACCTTC. Translating it yields CSATGGPYGYTF. The variable domain in full, with the rest retrieved from reference TRBV29-1 and TRBJ1-2, is SAVISQKPSRDICQRGTSLTIQCQVDSQVTMMFWYRQQPGQSLTLIATANQGSEATYESGFVIDKFPISRPNLTFSTLTVSNMSPEDSSIYLCSATGGPYGYTFGSGTRLTVV.

This clone was picked up a small number of times. The chain links TRBV7-9 to TRBJ2-3; 7 nucleotides line up with TRBD1. Germline V CDR1 and CDR2: SEHNR, FQNEAQ (reference sequence). With V trimmed by 5 bases and J by 3 bases, 8 bases remained unmatched. This CDR3 is built from 15 residues. In DNA, the CDR3 is TGTGCCAGCAGCCATCGGGACAGTTCAACAGATACGCAGTATTTT. Encoded protein: CASSHRDSSTDTQYF.

The V call is TRBV15, the J call TRBJ2-6; tentatively, D is TRBD1 (5 bases). This CDR3 spans 17 amino acids. Trimming removed 0 bases from V and 0 bases from J, with 9 bases in between. CDR1 LNHNV and CDR2 YYDKDF come from the germline V gene (reference sequence). The CDR3 loop reads CATSRDRTISGANVLTF. CDR3 DNA sequence: TGTGCCACCAGCAGAGATCGGACAATCTCTGGGGCCAACGTCCTGACTTTC.

This clone showed up just a few times. The chain links TRBV4-1 to TRBJ2-5; D unclear. The length of the CDR3 is 13 residues. Germline-derived CDR1 and CDR2 are MGHRA and YSYEKL. V lost 2 bases and J lost 3, with 7 bases in between. DNA for the CDR3: TGCGCCAGCAGCCAAATACTTGAAGAGACCCAGTACTTC. Amino acids: CASSQILEETQYF.

This clone was counted between two and nine times. The chain has TRBV29-1 and TRBJ1-6; 10 bases map to TRBD1. With V trimmed by 7 bases and J by 9 bases, 6 bases remained unmatched. This CDR3 has 13 residues. CDR1 and CDR2 (germline): SQVTM, ANQGSEA. Here the CDR3 DNA reads TGCAGCGCCAGGACAGGGGGACGTTCACCCCTCCACTTT. Translation: CSARTGGRSPLHF.